This TCR beta chain stems from a study of CXCR3-negative and CXCR3-positive naive CD8 T cells. Study-level results: TRB CDR3s of CXCR3-positive naive cells were more hydrophobic than those of CXCR3-negative naive cells.

A note on this clonotype: Its specificity is not known.

The study made its TRB cDNA libraries by 5' RACE, adding UMI labels. For each CDR3 protein, TCRdb gives one entry from its re-call of the 5' RACE reads, without DNA. This repertoire comprises 100,000 to 150,000 distinct CDR3 sequences; its ten largest clones make up nearly 0.5%. The CD45RO-CCR7+CD27+CD95- phenotype denoted naive CD8+ T cells. This CDR3 has 15 amino acids. The V gene's germline CDR1 is MDHEN and CDR2 SYDVKM. The sequence was obtained from a human donor in good health. Some clones in this sample may be carry-over from other donors' samples. What was sequenced was naive CXCR3- CD8+ T cells from blood. The subset denotes: CD45RO-CCR7+CD27+CD95- naive CD8+ T cells lacking CXCR3 (TNR3-). The chain recombines TRBV28 with TRBJ1-3. The CDR3 sequence is CASSSGQNSGNTIYF.